The 13 T cell receptor beta chains below all came from one sample that was sequenced in a study of CD8+ T cells in alopecia areata. After isolation, RNA underwent reverse transcription to generate cDNA as the sequencing template. Data came from immunoSEQ multiplex PCR; TCRdb stores just in-frame clones and leaves some out. The table has fewer than 250,000 clones, 40% to 45% seen once. Treatment specified: oral pan-JAK inhibitor, 5-10 mg twice daily. The sample consisted of CD4+ T cells sorted from blood, taken at roughly week 38, from a patient treated with tofacitinib. The origin of the receptors is a human donor with alopecia areata.

The rearrangement uses TRBV7-9 and TRBJ2-5; maybe TRBD2 (5 bases). The germline V gene encodes CDR1 SEHNR and CDR2 FQNEAQ (reference sequence). The CDR3 contains 15 residues. Trimming left V 1 base short and J 4 bases short, with 13 bases between. The CDR3, as DNA: TGTGCCAGCAGCTTAGATGGAGCGGACGGAGAGACCCAGTACTTC. This translates into CASSLDGADGETQYF.

The CDR3 nucleotides read TGCAGCGTTGTTGACACCGGGGAGCTGTTTTTT. Encoded protein: CSVVDTGELFF. This chain connects TRBV29-1 to TRBJ2-2; the D is unclear. The CDR3 is 11 residues long. Germline values: CDR1 SQVTM, CDR2 ANQGSEA. Deletions cut 4 bases from V and 3 bases from J, with 3 bases between.

The chain carries TRBV28 and TRBJ2-7, with a possible D match to TRBD2 (6 bases). Germline CDR1 MDHEN, CDR2 SYDVKM. The CDR3 has 15 amino acids. V was clipped by 4 bases and J by 3 bases, with 16 bases between them. CDR3 DNA sequence: TGTGCCAGCAGTTCCTCCGGGGGAGAATACTACGAGCAGTACTTC. This sequence encodes CASSSSGGEYYEQYF.

The chain combines TRBV10-1 with TRBJ2-5; tentatively, D is TRBD1 (6 bases). Germline V gives CDR1 WNHNN, CDR2 SYGVQD (reference sequence). Trimming pared 1 base from V and 5 bases from J, leaving 14 bases between. There are 15 residues in the CDR3. The CDR3 protein is CASSEWQGNRETQYF. CDR3 nucleotides: TGCGCCAGCAGTGAGTGGCAGGGGAACAGGGAGACCCAGTACTTC.

The V and J genes are TRBV7-3 and TRBJ1-5; TRBD1 aligns across 7 bases. J was trimmed by 11 bases and V by 0 bases; bases with no gene match: 4. Germline V gives CDR1 SGHTA, CDR2 FQGTGA. This CDR3 region has 13 residues. This CDR3 is CASSLTEGAAQHF. The CDR3, as DNA: TGTGCCAGCAGCTTAACAGAGGGGGCGGCCCAGCATTTT.

The chain carries TRBV20-1 and TRBJ2-3; D is unresolved. Germline CDR1 DFQATT, CDR2 SNEGSKA (reference sequence). V was trimmed by 5 bases and J by 10 bases, leaving 10 bases between them. The length of the CDR3 is 10 residues. The CDR3 region has the DNA TGCAGTGCTGAGGATAAGCCGCAGTATTTT. Translation: CSAEDKPQYF.

This clone appeared a few times. V gene TRBV29-1 combines with J gene TRBJ2-3, with TRBD2 matching 7 bases. Germline lookup yields CDR1 SQVTM and CDR2 ANQGSEA. The CDR3 covers 12 residues. CDR3 in DNA: TGCAGTGGGGAGGGTGGCACAGATACGCAGTATTTT. It specifies CSGEGGTDTQYF.

This clone has just a few counts. The chain combines TRBV18 with TRBJ2-7; 8 bases are shared with TRBD1. This CDR3 has 14 residues. The V gene's germline CDR1 is KGHSH and CDR2 LQKENI. V gave up 2 bases and J gave up 8 bases; unmatched junction bases: 8. In DNA, the CDR3 is TGTGCCAGCTCACCATCCGGGACAGGTCTGAAGCAGTACTTC. Protein sequence: CASSPSGTGLKQYF.

This clone was counted once. This chain links TRBV15 with TRBJ2-7, with 9 bases identical to TRBD2. With V trimmed by 1 base and J by 1 base, 2 bases remained unmatched. Germline assignment: CDR1 LNHNV and CDR2 YYDKDF (reference sequence). This CDR3 is 15 amino acids long. CDR3 protein: CATSRGTSGSYEQYF. The CDR3 DNA reads as TGTGCCACCAGCAGAGGTACTAGCGGGTCCTACGAGCAGTACTTC.

The chain combines TRBV19 with TRBJ2-3; 10 nucleotides align to TRBD1. Germline loops: CDR1 LNHDA, CDR2 SQIVND (reference sequence). This CDR3 is 17 amino acids long. The junction had 10 bases not matched to a gene; V was cut back by 3 bases and J by 4 bases. The CDR3 region has the DNA TGTGCCAGTAGTATTGGGGGACAGGGGATAAGTTCAGATACGCAGTATTTT. It codes for CASSIGGQGISSDTQYF. Full variable domain (remainder filled in from reference TRBV19 and TRBJ2-3): DGGITQSPKYLFRKEGQNVTLSCEQNLNHDAMYWYRQDPGQGLRLIYYSQIVNDFQKGDIAEGYSVSREKKESFPLTVTSAQKNPTAFYLCASSIGGQGISSDTQYFGPGTRLTVL.

The chain links TRBV29-1 to TRBJ2-1; 8 bases align to TRBD2. This CDR3 comprises 13 residues. Germline V gene sequence: CDR1 SQVTM, CDR2 ANQGSEA. Unmatched junction bases numbered 7, after V lost 6 bases and J lost 6 bases. The DNA for the CDR3 is TGCAGCGTAGGCGGGGGGAAACTCAATGAGCAGTTCTTC. Translation gives CSVGGGKLNEQFF.

The chain's CDR3 is CASSPGGRVYNEQFF. For the CDR3, the DNA is TGTGCCAGCAGCCCCGGTGGCCGGGTTTACAATGAGCAGTTCTTC. The chain carries TRBV11-2 and TRBJ2-1; D is ambiguous. V was clipped by 5 bases and J by 4 bases, with 15 bases between them. This CDR3 is built from 15 residues. CDR1 SGHAT and CDR2 FQNNGV come from the germline V gene.

The chain combines TRBV4-3 with TRBJ2-2; 11 nucleotides agree with TRBD2. The trim removed 1 base at V and 3 bases at J, leaving 7 bases unmatched. CDR1 is LGHNA and CDR2 is YSLEER in the germline V gene. This CDR3 has 18 residues. CDR3: CASSQASLAGVDTGELFF. The DNA for the CDR3 is TGCGCCAGCAGCCAAGCGTCACTAGCGGGAGTAGACACCGGGGAGCTGTTTTTT.